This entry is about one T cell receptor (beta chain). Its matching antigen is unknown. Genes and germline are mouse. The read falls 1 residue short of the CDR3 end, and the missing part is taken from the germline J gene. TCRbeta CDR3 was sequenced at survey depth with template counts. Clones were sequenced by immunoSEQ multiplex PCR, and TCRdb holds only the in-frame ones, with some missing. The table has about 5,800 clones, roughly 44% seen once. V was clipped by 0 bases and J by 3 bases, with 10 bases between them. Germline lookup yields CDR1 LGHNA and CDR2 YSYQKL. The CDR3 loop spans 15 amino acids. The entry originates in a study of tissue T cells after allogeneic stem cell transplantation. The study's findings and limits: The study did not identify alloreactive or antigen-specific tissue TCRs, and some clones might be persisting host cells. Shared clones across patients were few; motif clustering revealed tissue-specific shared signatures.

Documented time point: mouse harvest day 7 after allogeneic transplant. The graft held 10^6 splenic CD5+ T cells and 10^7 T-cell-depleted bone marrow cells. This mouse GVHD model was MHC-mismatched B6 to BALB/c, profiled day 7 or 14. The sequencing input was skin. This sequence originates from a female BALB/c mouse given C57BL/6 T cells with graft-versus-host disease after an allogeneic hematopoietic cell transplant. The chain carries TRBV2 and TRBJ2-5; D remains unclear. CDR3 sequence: CASSQDARQQDTQYF. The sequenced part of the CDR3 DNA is TGTGCCAGCAGCCAAGATGCGAGACAACAAGACACCCAGTAC.